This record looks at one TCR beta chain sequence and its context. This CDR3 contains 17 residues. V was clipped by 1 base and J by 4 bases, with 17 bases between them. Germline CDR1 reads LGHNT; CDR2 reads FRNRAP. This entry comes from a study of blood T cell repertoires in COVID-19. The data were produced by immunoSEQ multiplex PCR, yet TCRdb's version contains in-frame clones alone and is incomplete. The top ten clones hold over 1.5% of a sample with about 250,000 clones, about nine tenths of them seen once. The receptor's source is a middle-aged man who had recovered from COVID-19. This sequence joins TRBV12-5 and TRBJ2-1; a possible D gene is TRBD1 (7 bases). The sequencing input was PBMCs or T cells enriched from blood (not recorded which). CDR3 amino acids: CASGLARDSGTYNEQFF. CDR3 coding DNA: TGTGCTAGTGGTTTGGCCCGGGACAGTGGGACTTACAATGAGCAGTTCTTC.